The entry below gives a single T cell receptor (beta chain) sequence along with its context. These data originate in a study of blood T cell repertoires in COVID-19. Libraries were prepared by immunoSEQ multiplex PCR; TCRdb keeps only in-frame clonotypes and omits some of them. The sample gives roughly 200,000 clones, about 80% of which show up once; around 7% is in the top ten. Trimming took 4 bases from V and 0 from J; bases not matched to a gene: 15. There are 18 residues in the CDR3. Germline V gives CDR1 SGHDT, CDR2 YYEEEE. Sequencing used peripheral blood. The source of this sequence is a man aged 65-85 years with active or convalescent COVID-19. The chain recombines TRBV5-6 with TRBJ1-1, with 7 nucleotides matching TRBD1. In DNA, the CDR3 is TGTGCCAGCAGCGATCCCCCGGGACAGCTACCTTTGAACACTGAAGCTTTCTTT. This gives the protein CASSDPPGQLPLNTEAFF.